A selection of T cell receptor beta chains follows, all from one sample in a study of shared clonotypes between healthy human individuals. The assay was immunoSEQ multiplex PCR, and TCRdb's table has in-frame clones only and misses some. Found here are around 600,000 clones, approximately 95% of them singletons; the top ten hold over 0.095%. Input material: naive CD8+ T cells sorted from blood. Every receptor here comes from a woman in her thirties in good health. CDR3s leave out the opening cysteine and the closing phenylalanine or tryptophan. Clone size, where shown, is once, few, many, or a class for clones that have expanded.

clone_size v_call cdr3_aa
. TRBV13 ASSEETGGLQTQETQY
. TRBV2 ASSWTSGAYEQY
. TRBV6-1 ASSEALGYEQY
once TRBV4-1 ASSQIGSPLEQY
. TRBV28 ASSVPEGAGTEAF
few TRBV30 AWSDGDPYEQY
. TRBV27 ASSLIAGAYEQY
. TRBV5-6 ASSPSVRGWGYT
. TRBV7-9 ASSTPGPKETQY
. TRBV7-9 ASSEGRGWYEQY
. TRBV28 ASSSLISNQPQH
. TRBV5-1 ASSLNLIVRTEETQY
. TRBV13 ASSFTLGGLAGQETQY
. TRBV11-2 ASSFPGGVADTSTDTQY
. TRBV7-5 VRSFLWDSAYEQY
. TRBV27 ASSLPSSPLH
. TRBV27 ASSLSRHQETQY
. TRBV2 ASSHRTGASYEQY
once TRBV10-2 ASTGQGYTGELF
. TRBV27 ASSWDASYEQY
once TRBV9 ASSVERSGANVLT
. TRBV19 ASTRVGYHQPQH
. TRBV2 ASTPKAKRGSSYEQY
. TRBV11-2 ASSLVKQRAYNEQF
. TRBV10-1 ASSESDRATEAF
. TRBV7-9 ASSPDRIYT
. TRBV27 ASMGRQYEQY
. TRBV5-1 ASRAGRSNTEAF
. TRBV5-6 ASSLGTSGINEQF
. TRBV25-1 ASSVGLNTEAF
. TRBV29-1 SVLLRTSYEQY
. TRBV4-1 ASSQVSLLAQDTDTQY
. TRBV6-1 ASSDPSPEQY
. TRBV6-6 ASSYDRGLIYT
. TRBV6-1 ASSEQQDRYEQY
. TRBV28 ASSSGTPYEQY
. TRBV28 ASSPPLYEQY
. TRBV27 ASSLLGVNTEAF
once TRBV19 ASSIGLGNTEAF
. TRBV6-5 ASSSGQGGYEQY
. TRBV19 ASSISGNTIY
. TRBV4-1 ASSQDPGVYEQY
. TRBV6-6 ASSYSGSRLTYEQY
. TRBV13 ASSLGEIQNYGYT
. TRBV5-4 ASSLNYNEQF